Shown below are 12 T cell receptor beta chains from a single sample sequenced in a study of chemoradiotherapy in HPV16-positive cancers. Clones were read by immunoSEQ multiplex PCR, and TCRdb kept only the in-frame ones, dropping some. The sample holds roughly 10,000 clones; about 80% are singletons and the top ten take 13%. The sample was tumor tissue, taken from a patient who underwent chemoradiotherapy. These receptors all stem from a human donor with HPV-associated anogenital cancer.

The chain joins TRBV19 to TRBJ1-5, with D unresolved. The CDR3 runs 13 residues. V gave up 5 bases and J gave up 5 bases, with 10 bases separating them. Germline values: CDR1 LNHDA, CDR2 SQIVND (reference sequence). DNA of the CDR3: TGTGCCAGTAGTGTAGCCCGAGATCAGCCCCAGCATTTT. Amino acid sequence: CASSVARDQPQHF.

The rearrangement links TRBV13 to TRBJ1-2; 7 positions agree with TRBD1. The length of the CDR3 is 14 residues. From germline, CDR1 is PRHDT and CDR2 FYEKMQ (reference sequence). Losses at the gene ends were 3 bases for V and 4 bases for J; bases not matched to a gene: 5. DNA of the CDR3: TGTGCCAGCAGCTTGACAGGGTTTGGCTATGGCTACACCTTC. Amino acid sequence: CASSLTGFGYGYTF.

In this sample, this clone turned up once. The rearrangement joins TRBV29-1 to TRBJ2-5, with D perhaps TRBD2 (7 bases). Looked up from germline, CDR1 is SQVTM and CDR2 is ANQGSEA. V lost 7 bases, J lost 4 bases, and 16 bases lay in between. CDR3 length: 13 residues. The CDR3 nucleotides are TGCAGCGCCATGGGGGGGGCCGGAGAGACCCAGTACTTC. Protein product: CSAMGGAGETQYF. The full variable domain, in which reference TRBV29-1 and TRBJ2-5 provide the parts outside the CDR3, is SAVISQKPSRDICQRGTSLTIQCQVDSQVTMMFWYRQQPGQSLTLIATANQGSEATYESGFVIDKFPISRPNLTFSTLTVSNMSPEDSSIYLCSAMGGAGETQYFGPGTRLLVL.

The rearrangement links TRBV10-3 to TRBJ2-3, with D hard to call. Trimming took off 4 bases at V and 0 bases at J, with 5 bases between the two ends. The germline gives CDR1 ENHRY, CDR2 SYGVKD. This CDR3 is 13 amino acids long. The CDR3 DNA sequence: TGTGCCATCAGTGCGGCTAGCACAGATACGCAGTATTTT. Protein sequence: CAISAASTDTQYF.

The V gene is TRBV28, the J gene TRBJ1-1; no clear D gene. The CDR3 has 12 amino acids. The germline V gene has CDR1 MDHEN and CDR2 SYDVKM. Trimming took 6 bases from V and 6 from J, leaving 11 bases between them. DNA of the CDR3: TGTGCCAGCAGCTCCGCTCATGCTGAAGCTTTCTTT. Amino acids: CASSSAHAEAFF.

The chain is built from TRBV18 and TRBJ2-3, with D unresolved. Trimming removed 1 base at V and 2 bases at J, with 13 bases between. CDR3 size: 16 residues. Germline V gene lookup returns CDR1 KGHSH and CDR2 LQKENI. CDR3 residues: CASSPRRHTNTDTQYF. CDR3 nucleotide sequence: TGTGCCAGCTCACCACGGAGACACACAAACACAGATACGCAGTATTTT.

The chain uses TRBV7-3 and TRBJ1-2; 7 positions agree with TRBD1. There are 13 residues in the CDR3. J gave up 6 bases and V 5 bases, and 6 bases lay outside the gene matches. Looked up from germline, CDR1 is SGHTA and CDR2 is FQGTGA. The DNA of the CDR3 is TGTGCCAGCAGCCTCACAGGGGAACATGGCTACACCTTC. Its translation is CASSLTGEHGYTF.

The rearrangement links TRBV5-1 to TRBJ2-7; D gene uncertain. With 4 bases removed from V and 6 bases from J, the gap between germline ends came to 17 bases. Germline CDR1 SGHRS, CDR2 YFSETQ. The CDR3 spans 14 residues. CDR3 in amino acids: CASSTSGASLEQYF. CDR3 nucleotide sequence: TGCGCCAGCAGCACATCGGGCGCCAGCCTCGAGCAGTACTTC.

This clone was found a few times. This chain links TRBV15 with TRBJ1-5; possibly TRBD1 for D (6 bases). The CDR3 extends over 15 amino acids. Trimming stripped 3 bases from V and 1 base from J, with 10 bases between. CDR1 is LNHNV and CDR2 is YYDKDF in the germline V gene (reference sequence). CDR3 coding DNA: TGTGCCACCAGCAGTGGGGGCGCGAGCAATCAGCCCCAGCATTTT. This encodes CATSSGGASNQPQHF. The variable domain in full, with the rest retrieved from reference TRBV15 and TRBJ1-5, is DAMVIQNPRYQVTQFGKPVTLSCSQTLNHNVMYWYQQKSSQAPKLLFHYYDKDFNNEADTPDNFQSRRPNTSFCFLDIRSPGLGDTAMYLCATSSGGASNQPQHFGDGTRLSIL.

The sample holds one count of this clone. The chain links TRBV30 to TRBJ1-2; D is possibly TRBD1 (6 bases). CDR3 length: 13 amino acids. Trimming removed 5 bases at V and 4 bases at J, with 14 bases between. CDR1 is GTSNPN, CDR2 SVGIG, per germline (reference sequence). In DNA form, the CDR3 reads TGTGCCTGGGCGATACAGGGTATCTATGGCTACACCTTC. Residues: CAWAIQGIYGYTF.

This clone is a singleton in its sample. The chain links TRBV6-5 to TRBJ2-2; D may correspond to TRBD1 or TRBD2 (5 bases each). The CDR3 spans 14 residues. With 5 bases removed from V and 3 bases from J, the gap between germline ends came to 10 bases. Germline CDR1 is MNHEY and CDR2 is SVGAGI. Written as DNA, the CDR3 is TGTGCCAGCAGTCCTGGGGACGACACCGGGGAGCTGTTTTTT. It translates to CASSPGDDTGELFF.

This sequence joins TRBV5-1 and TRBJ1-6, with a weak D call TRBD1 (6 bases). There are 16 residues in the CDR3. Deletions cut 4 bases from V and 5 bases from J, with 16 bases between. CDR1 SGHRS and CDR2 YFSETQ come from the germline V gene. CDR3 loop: CASSRSTGGHNSPLHF. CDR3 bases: TGCGCCAGCAGCCGGAGTACGGGGGGCCATAATTCACCCCTCCACTTT.